This T cell receptor beta chain was documented in a study of cytomegalovirus exposure and HLA in healthy donors. The trim removed 4 bases at V and 1 base at J, leaving 7 bases unmatched. Germline V gives CDR1 SGHRS, CDR2 YFSETQ. This CDR3 has 15 residues. Use of 60 Vbeta and 13 Jbeta primers characterized the PCR. Clones were read by immunoSEQ multiplex PCR, and TCRdb kept only the in-frame ones, dropping some. With about 52,000 clones in the sample, the ten largest clones hold 8% to 13%. Worth noting for this clone: Its antigen is undetermined.

Findings and caveats of the study: Most TCRs appeared rarely, but some public TCRs recurred in many donors. As a later analysis showed, a missense DCLRE1C variant was linked to trimming of TCR beta V- and J-genes. In vitro work confirmed that a few CMV-associated chains recognize CMV antigens.

This TCR was sampled from a woman between 50 and 59 years old in good health and CMV-seropositive. The sequenced sample was PBMCs. The V gene is TRBV5-1, the J gene TRBJ1-1; 7 bases match TRBD1. DNA for the CDR3: TGCGCCAGCAGCGTCACAGGGGTGGCGAACACTGAAGCTTTCTTT. Its protein product is CASSVTGVANTEAFF.